Listed here is a single TCR beta chain. Antigen specificity is unknown. This sample is drawn from a study of follicular helper T cells after annual influenza vaccination. Clones were read by immunoSEQ multiplex PCR, and TCRdb kept only the in-frame ones, dropping some. The sample contains a few thousand clones, roughly 78% of which appear only once. Study outcomes and limitations: Successive annual vaccinations recalled a recurrent oligoclonal ICOS+CD38+ cTfh response with influenza-specific clonotypes. Day 7 ICOS+CD38+ clones were most often found later in ICOS-CD38- cTfh cells.

Germline-derived CDR1 and CDR2 are SEHNR and FQNEAQ (reference sequence). With 1 base removed from V and 2 bases from J, the gap between germline ends came to 6 bases. The CDR3 covers 14 residues. Described time point: 2015-2016 season, 7 days after influenza vaccination. Non-naive CD4+CXCR5+PD-1+ cTfh were sorted into ICOS+CD38+ and ICOS-CD38- fractions. The V call is TRBV7-9, the J call TRBJ2-4; D not resolved. Source: CXCR5+ CD38- circulating T follicular helper cells from blood, taken 7 days after influenza vaccination. Regarding subset: circulating Tfh, non-naive CD4+CXCR5+PD-1+ (ICOS+CD38+ or ICOS-CD38-). This receptor was taken from an adult who received the influenza vaccine. CDR3 loop: CASSLGATKNIQYF. The CDR3 DNA is TGTGCCAGCAGCTTAGGGGCAACCAAAAACATTCAGTACTTC.